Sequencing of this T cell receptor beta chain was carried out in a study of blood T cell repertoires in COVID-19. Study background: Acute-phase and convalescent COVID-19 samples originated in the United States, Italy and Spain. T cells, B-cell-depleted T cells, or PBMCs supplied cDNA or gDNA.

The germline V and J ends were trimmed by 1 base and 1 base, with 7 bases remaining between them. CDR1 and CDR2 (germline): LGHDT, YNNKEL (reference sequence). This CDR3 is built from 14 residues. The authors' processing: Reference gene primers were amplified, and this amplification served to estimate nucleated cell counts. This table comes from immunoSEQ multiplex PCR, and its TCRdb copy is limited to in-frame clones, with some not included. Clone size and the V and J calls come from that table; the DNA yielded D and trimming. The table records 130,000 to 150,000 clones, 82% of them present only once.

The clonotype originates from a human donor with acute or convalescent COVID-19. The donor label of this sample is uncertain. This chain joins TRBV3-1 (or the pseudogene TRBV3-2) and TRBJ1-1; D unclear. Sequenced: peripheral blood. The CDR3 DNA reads TGTGCCAGCAGCCAAGGTGAGGGGAACACTGAAGCTTTCTTT. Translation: CASSQGEGNTEAFF.